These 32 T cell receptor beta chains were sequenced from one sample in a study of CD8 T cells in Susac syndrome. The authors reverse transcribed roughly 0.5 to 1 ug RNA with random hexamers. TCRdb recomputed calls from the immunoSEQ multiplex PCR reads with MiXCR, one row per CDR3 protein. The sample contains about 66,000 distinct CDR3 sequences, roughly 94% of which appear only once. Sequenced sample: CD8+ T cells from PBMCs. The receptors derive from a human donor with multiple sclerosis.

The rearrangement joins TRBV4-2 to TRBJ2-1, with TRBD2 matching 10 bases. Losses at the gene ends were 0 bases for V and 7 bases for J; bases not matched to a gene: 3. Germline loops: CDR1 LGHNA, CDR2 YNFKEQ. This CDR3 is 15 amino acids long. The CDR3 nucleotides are TGTGCCAGCAGCCAAGATAGACTAGCGGGTAATGAGCAGTTCTTC. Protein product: CASSQDRLAGNEQFF.

CDR3 protein: CASSFGTALQYF. The CDR3, as DNA: TGTGCCAGCAGCTTTGGGACTGCCCTCCAGTACTTC. V gene TRBV7-8 combines with J gene TRBJ2-7; the D gene is possibly TRBD2 (6 bases). Between the trimmed V and J ends, which lost 3 bases and 10 bases, there was a span of 13 bases. The CDR3 is 12 residues long. Per germline, CDR1 SGHVS and CDR2 FQNEAQ. The full variable domain, rest sourced from reference TRBV7-8 and TRBJ2-7, is GAGVSQSPRYKVAKRGQDVALRCDPISGHVSLFWYQQALGQGPEFLTYFQNEAQLDKSGLPSDRFFAERPEGSVSTLKIQRTQQEDSAVYLCASSFGTALQYFGPGTRLTVT.

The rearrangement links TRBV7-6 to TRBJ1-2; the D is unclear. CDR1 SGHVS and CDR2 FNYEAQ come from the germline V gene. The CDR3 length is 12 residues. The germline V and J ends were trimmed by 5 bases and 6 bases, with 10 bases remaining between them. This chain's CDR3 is CASSIRRDGYTF. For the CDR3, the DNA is TGTGCCAGCAGCATTAGAAGGGATGGCTACACCTTC. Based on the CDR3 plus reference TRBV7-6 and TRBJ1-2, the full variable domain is GAGVSQSPRYKVTKRGQDVALRCDPISGHVSLYWYRQALGQGPEFLTYFNYEAQQDKSGLPNDRFSAERPEGSISTLTIQRTEQRDSAMYRCASSIRRDGYTFGSGTRLTVV.

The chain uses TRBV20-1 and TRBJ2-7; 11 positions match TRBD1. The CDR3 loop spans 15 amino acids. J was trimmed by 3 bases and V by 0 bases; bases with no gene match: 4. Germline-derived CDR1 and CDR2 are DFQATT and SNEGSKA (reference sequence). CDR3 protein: CSARDQDRGLYEQYF. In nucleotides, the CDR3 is TGCAGTGCTAGAGATCAGGACAGGGGGCTCTACGAGCAGTACTTC.

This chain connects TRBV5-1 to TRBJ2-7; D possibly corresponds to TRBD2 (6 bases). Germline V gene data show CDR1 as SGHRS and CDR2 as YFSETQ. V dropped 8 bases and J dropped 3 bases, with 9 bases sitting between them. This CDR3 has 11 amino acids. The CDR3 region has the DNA TGCGCCAGTATGGGGGGCTACGAGCAGTACTTC. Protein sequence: CASMGGYEQYF.

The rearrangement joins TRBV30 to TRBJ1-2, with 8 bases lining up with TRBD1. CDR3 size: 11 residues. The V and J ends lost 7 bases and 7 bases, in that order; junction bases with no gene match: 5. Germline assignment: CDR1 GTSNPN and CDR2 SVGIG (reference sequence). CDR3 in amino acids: CASSDRAGYTF. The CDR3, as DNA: TGTGCCTCTTCGGACAGGGCTGGCTACACCTTC. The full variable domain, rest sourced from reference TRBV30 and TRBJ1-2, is SQTIHQWPATLVQPVGSPLSLECTVEGTSNPNLYWYRQAAGRGLQLLFYSVGIGQISSEVPQNLSASRPQDRQFILSSKKLLLSDSGFYLCASSDRAGYTFGSGTRLTVV.

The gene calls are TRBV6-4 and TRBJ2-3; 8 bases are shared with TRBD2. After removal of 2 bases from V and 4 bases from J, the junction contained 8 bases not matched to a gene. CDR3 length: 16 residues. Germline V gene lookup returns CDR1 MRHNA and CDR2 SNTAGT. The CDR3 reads CASSDKVGTSADTQYF. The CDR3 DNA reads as TGTGCCAGCAGTGACAAAGTGGGGACTAGTGCAGATACGCAGTATTTT.

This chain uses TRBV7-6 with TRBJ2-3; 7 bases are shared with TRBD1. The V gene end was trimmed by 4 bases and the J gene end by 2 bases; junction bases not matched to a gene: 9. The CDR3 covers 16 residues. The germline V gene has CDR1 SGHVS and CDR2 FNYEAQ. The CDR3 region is CASSSHRGADTDTQYF. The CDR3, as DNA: TGTGCCAGCAGCTCGCACAGGGGAGCGGACACAGATACGCAGTATTTT.

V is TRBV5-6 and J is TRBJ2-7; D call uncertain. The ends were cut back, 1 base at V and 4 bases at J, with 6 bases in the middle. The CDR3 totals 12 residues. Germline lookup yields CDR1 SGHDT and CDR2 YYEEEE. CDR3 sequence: CASSLSAYEQYF. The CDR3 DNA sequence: TGTGCCAGCAGCTTGTCCGCTTACGAGCAGTACTTC. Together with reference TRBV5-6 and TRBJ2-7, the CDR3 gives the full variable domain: DAGVTQSPTHLIKTRGQQVTLRCSPKSGHDTVSWYQQALGQGPQFIFQYYEEEERQRGNFPDRFSGHQFPNYSSELNVNALLLGDSALYLCASSLSAYEQYFGPGTRLTVT.

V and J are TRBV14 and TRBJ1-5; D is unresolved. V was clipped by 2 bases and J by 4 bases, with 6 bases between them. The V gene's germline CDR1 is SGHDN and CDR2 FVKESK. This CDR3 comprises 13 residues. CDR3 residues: CASSQRVNQPQHF. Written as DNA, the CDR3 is TGTGCCAGCAGCCAACGGGTTAATCAGCCCCAGCATTTT.

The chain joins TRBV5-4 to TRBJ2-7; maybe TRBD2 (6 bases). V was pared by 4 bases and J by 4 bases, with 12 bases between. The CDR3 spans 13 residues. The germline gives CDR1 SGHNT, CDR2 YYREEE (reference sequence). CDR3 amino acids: CASSPGGDYEQYF. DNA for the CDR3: TGTGCCAGCAGCCCAGGAGGGGATTACGAGCAGTACTTC.

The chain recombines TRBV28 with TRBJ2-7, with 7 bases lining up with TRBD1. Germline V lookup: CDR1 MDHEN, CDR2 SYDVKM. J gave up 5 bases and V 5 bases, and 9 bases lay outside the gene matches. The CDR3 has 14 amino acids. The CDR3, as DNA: TGTGCCAGCAGTCCCCGAAGGGGGCTTAACGAGCAGTACTTC. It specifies CASSPRRGLNEQYF.

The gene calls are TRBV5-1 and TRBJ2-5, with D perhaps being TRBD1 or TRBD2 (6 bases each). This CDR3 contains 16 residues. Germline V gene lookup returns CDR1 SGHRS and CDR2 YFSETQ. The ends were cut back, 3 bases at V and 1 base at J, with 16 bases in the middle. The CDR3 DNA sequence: TGCGCCAGCAGCTGGGCCGGGGGACACGCCCAAGAGACCCAGTACTTC. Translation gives CASSWAGGHAQETQYF.

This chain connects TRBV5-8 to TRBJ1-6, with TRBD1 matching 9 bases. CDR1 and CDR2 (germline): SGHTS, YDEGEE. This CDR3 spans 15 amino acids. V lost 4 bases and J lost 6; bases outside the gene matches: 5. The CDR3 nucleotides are TGTGCCAGCAGCGCCGGGACAGGGACTAATTCACCCCTCCACTTT. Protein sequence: CASSAGTGTNSPLHF.

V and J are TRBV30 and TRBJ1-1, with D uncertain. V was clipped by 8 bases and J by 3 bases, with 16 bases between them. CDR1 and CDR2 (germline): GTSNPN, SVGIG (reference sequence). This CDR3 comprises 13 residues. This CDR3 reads CARREVGDTEAFF. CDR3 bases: TGTGCCCGACGGGAGGTTGGGGACACTGAAGCTTTCTTT.

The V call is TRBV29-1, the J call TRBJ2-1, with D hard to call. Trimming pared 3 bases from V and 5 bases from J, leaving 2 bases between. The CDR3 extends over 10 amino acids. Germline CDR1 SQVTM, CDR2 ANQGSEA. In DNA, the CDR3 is TGCAGCGTTGACGACAATGAGCAGTTCTTC. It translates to CSVDDNEQFF.

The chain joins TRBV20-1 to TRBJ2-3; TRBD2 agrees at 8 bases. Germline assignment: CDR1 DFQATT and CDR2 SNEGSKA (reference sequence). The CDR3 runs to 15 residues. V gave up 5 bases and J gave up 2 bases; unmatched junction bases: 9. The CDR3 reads CSAFRTSSYTDTQYF. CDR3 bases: TGCAGTGCTTTCCGGACTAGCTCCTACACAGATACGCAGTATTTT.

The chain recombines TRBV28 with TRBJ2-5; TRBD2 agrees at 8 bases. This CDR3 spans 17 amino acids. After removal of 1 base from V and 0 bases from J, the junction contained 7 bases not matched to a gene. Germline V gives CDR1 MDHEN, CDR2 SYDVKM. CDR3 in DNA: TGTGCCAGCAGTTTATTTGTGCGGGGGGAGTACCAAGAGACCCAGTACTTC. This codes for CASSLFVRGEYQETQYF. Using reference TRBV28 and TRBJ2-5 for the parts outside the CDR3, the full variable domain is DVKVTQSSRYLVKRTGEKVFLECVQDMDHENMFWYRQDPGLGLRLIYFSYDVKMKEKGDIPEGYSVSREKKERFSLILESASTNQTSMYLCASSLFVRGEYQETQYFGPGTRLLVL.

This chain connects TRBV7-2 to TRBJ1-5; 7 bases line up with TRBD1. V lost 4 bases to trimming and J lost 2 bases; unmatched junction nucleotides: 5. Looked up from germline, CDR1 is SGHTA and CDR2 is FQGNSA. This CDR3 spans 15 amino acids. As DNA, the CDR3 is TGTGCCAGCAGCTCCTGGACAGGACGCAATCAGCCCCAGCATTTT. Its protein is CASSSWTGRNQPQHF.

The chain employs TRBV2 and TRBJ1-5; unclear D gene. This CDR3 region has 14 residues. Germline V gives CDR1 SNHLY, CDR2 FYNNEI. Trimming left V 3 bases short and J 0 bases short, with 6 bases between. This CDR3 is CASSDGNSNQPQHF. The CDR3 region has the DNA TGTGCCAGCAGTGACGGTAATAGCAATCAGCCCCAGCATTTT.

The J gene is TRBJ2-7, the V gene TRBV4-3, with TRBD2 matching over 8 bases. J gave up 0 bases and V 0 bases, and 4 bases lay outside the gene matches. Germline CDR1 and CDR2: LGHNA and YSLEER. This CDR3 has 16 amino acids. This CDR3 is CASSQDGTSGSYEQYF. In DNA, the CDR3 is TGCGCCAGCAGCCAAGATGGAACTAGCGGCTCCTACGAGCAGTACTTC.

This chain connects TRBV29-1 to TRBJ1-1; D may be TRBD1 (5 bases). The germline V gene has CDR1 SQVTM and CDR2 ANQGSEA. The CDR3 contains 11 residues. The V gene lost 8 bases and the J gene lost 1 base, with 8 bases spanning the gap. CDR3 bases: TGCAGCTCGACAGAGAACACTGAAGCTTTCTTT. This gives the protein CSSTENTEAFF.

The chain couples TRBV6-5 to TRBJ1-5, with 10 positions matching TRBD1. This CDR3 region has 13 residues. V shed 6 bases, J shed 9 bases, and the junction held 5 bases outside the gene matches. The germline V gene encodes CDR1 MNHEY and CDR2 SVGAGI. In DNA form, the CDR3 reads TGTGCCAGCAGGACAGGGGGCTTAGGGCCCCAGCATTTT. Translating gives CASRTGGLGPQHF.

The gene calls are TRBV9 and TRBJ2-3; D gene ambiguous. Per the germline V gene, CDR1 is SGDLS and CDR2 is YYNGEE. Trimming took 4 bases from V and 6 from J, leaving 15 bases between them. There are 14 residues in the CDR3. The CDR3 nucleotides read TGTGCCAGCAGCACTTTAGAGAGAGCGGATACGCAGTATTTT. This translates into CASSTLERADTQYF.

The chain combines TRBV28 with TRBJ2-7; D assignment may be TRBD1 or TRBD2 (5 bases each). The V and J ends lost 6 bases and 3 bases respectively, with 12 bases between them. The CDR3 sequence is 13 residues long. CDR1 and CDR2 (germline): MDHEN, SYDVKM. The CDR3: CASRGTRSYEQYF. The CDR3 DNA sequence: TGTGCCAGCAGAGGGACCCGGAGCTACGAGCAGTACTTC.

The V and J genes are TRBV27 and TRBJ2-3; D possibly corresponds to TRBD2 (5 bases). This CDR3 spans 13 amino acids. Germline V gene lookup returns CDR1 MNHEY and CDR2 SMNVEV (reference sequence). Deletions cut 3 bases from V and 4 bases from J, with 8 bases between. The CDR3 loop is CASSFGGSDTQYF. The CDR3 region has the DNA TGTGCCAGCAGTTTTGGAGGATCAGATACGCAGTATTTT.

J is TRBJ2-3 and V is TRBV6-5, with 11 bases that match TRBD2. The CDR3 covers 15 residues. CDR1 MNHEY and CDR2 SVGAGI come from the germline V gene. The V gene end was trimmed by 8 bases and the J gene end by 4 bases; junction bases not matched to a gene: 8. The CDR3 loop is CASGIAGGLSDTQYF. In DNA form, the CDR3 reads TGTGCCAGCGGTATAGCGGGGGGGCTGTCAGATACGCAGTATTTT.

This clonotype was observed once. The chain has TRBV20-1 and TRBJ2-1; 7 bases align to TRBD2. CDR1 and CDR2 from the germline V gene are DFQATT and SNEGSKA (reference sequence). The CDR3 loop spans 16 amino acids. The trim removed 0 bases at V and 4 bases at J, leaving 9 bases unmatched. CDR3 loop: CSARDFGGSSYNEQFF. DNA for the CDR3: TGCAGTGCTAGAGATTTTGGCGGGAGCTCGTACAATGAGCAGTTCTTC.

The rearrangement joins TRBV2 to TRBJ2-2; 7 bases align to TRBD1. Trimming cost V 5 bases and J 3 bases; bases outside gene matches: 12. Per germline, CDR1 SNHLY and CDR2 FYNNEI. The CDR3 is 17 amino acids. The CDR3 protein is CASSIIGQVTDTGELFF. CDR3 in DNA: TGTGCCAGCAGTATAATTGGACAGGTCACGGACACCGGGGAGCTGTTTTTT.

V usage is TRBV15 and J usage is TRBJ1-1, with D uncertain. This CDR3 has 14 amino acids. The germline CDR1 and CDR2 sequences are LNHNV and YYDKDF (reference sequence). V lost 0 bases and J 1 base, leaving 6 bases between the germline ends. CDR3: CATSRDWENTEAFF. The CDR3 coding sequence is TGTGCCACCAGCAGAGATTGGGAGAACACTGAAGCTTTCTTT.

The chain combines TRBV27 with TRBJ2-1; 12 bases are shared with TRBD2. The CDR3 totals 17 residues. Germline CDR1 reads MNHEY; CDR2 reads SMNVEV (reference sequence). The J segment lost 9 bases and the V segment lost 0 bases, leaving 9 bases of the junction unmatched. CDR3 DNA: TGTGCCAGCAGTTTATCGCCCCGGACTAGCGGGGCCGGTGAGCAGTTCTTC. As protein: CASSLSPRTSGAGEQFF.

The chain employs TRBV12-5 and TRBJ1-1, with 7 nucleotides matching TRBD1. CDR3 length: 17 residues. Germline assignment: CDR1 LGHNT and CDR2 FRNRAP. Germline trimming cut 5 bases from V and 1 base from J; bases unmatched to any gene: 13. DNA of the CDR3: TGTGCTAGTGGTAACAAGAAGGGGGCGCGGGGGAACACTGAAGCTTTCTTT. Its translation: CASGNKKGARGNTEAFF.